Presented here are 12 T cell receptor beta chains from one specimen sequenced in a study of blood T cell repertoires in COVID-19. Some clones are missing from TCRdb's copy, which holds only in-frame ones; the method was immunoSEQ multiplex PCR. The sample includes around 100,000 clones, 85% seen only once; the top ten take 13%. The sample consisted of peripheral blood. Receptor source: a human donor in a cohort sampled during active COVID-19.

This chain links TRBV6-2 or TRBV6-3 with TRBJ2-3, with 13 bases that match TRBD2. The germline CDR1 and CDR2 sequences are MNHEY and SVGEGT. CDR3 length equals 17 residues. J lost 3 bases, V lost 4 bases, and 7 bases had no gene match. The CDR3 sequence is CASSSSWTSGGTDTQYF. CDR3 DNA: TGTGCCAGCAGTTCCTCCTGGACTAGCGGGGGAACAGATACGCAGTATTTT.

CDR3 bases: TGTGCCAGCAGCCCCCGGACAGGTTTTGGCACAGATACGCAGTATTTT. Translating gives CASSPRTGFGTDTQYF. This chain links TRBV11-2 with TRBJ2-3; the match to TRBD1 covers 7 bases. V shed 5 bases and J 1 base; nucleotides not matched to a gene: 9. The CDR3 loop spans 16 amino acids. The germline CDR1 and CDR2 sequences are SGHAT and FQNNGV.

V is TRBV6-5 and J is TRBJ2-5; D unclear. The germline V gene has CDR1 MNHEY and CDR2 SVGAGI. The CDR3 has 13 residues. Trimming took 8 bases from V and 5 from J, leaving 15 bases between them. CDR3 nucleotide sequence: TGTGCCAGCCGAGGCCCGGCGGTGGAGACCCAGTACTTC. It encodes CASRGPAVETQYF.

This chain joins TRBV27 and TRBJ1-5, with TRBD1 matching 8 bases. V lost 3 bases and J lost 6; bases outside the gene matches: 7. CDR3 size: 15 residues. Germline V CDR1 and CDR2: MNHEY, SMNVEV (reference sequence). In DNA form, the CDR3 reads TGTGCCAGCAGTTTGACAGGGGAAGGCAGTCAGCCCCAGCATTTT. It specifies CASSLTGEGSQPQHF.

The genes are TRBV6-2 or TRBV6-3 and TRBJ2-1, with TRBD2 matching over 7 bases. The CDR3 loop spans 16 amino acids. With V trimmed by 2 bases and J by 0 bases, 4 bases remained unmatched. Germline V gene data show CDR1 as MNHEY and CDR2 as SVGEGT. The CDR3 nucleotides are TGTGCCAGCAGTTACGAGCGGGGAGGCTCCTACAATGAGCAGTTCTTC. Encoded protein: CASSYERGGSYNEQFF.

The V and J genes are TRBV14 and TRBJ1-2; D uncertain. The V gene lost 2 bases and the J gene lost 5 bases, with 6 bases spanning the gap. This CDR3 has 12 residues. The germline V gene encodes CDR1 SGHDN and CDR2 FVKESK. CDR3: CASSQTGYGYTF. DNA for the CDR3: TGTGCCAGCAGCCAAACGGGGTATGGCTACACCTTC.

The V and J genes are TRBV19 and TRBJ1-2, with 10 bases aligning to TRBD1. Germline CDR1 LNHDA, CDR2 SQIVND (reference sequence). V lost 3 bases to trimming and J lost 6 bases; unmatched junction nucleotides: 16. The CDR3 runs to 18 residues. DNA for the CDR3: TGTGCCAGTAGTATGACAGGGGGCCCCTACTTTGATTTTGATGGCTACACCTTC. It yields the protein CASSMTGGPYFDFDGYTF.

J is TRBJ2-3 and V is TRBV6-2 or TRBV6-3; 10 bases agree with TRBD2. V lost 2 bases to trimming and J lost 1 base; unmatched junction nucleotides: 3. The CDR3 runs 16 residues. Germline-derived CDR1 and CDR2 are MNHEY and SVGEGT. This CDR3 reads CASSYATSGGTDTQYF. The DNA for the CDR3 is TGTGCCAGCAGTTACGCAACTAGCGGGGGCACAGATACGCAGTATTTT.

The chain joins TRBV5-1 to TRBJ1-1; 7 nucleotides match TRBD1. CDR1 and CDR2 (germline): SGHRS, YFSETQ. The trim removed 4 bases at V and 4 bases at J, leaving 7 bases unmatched. The CDR3 is 14 residues long. CDR3 sequence reads: CASSGGQVATEAFF. The CDR3 coding sequence is TGCGCCAGCAGCGGCGGACAGGTGGCCACTGAAGCTTTCTTT.

V gene TRBV4-1 combines with J gene TRBJ2-7, with D possibly TRBD1 on 5 matching bases. The germline V gene has CDR1 MGHRA and CDR2 YSYEKL. Deletions cut 0 bases from V and 2 bases from J, with 11 bases between. This CDR3 is 15 amino acids long. The CDR3 region is CASSQDPAGTYEQYF. In nucleotides, the CDR3 is TGCGCCAGCAGCCAAGATCCAGCAGGGACCTACGAGCAGTACTTC.

The rearrangement joins TRBV7-9 to TRBJ2-1; no firm D call. V was cut by 4 bases and J by 4 bases, with 17 bases left in between. CDR1 and CDR2 (germline): SEHNR, FQNEAQ (reference sequence). The CDR3 spans 16 residues. The CDR3 here is CASSSELGAGYNEQFF. The CDR3 nucleotides read TGTGCCAGCAGCTCCGAATTGGGTGCAGGATACAATGAGCAGTTCTTC.

V is TRBV19 and J is TRBJ1-5; no definite D call. CDR1 is LNHDA, CDR2 SQIVND, per germline (reference sequence). V lost 4 bases and J lost 0, with 10 bases in between. The CDR3 has 15 amino acids. CDR3 region: CASSTQENSNQPQHF. The CDR3, as DNA: TGTGCCAGTAGTACTCAGGAAAATAGCAATCAGCCCCAGCATTTT.